Sequencing of this T cell receptor beta chain was carried out in a study of lymphopenia after photon versus proton radiotherapy. Study findings and constraints: Proton therapy kept repertoires fairly stable, unlike photons, which gained effector/memory cells.

Concerning this clone itself: Its antigen is not identified.

Looked up from germline, CDR1 is SGHAT and CDR2 is FQNNGV. CDR3 length equals 12 residues. Trimming left V 5 bases short and J 4 bases short, with 9 bases between. Clones were sequenced by immunoSEQ multiplex PCR, and TCRdb holds only the in-frame ones, with some missing. The data show roughly 30,000 clones, with about 91% seen just once and 50% held by the top ten. Sequencing was performed on peripheral blood, taken from a patient treated with proton-based radiotherapy. The source of this sequence is a woman aged 55-69 years with cholangiocarcinoma. Some clones in this sample may be carry-over from other donors' samples. The rearrangement uses TRBV11-2 and TRBJ2-7; D not resolved. DNA of the CDR3: TGTGCCAGCAGCCACGCCCTGTACGAGCAGTACTTC. This translates into CASSHALYEQYF. Drawing the rest from reference TRBV11-2 and TRBJ2-7, the complete variable domain is EAGVAQSPRYKIIEKRQSVAFWCNPISGHATLYWYQQILGQGPKLLIQFQNNGVVDDSQLPKDRFSAERLKGVDSTLKIQPAKLEDSAVYLCASSHALYEQYFGPGTRLTVT.